A single sample is the source of the 2 T cell receptor beta chains below, sequenced in a study of breast tumors, draining lymph nodes, adjacent tissues. MiXCR was run by TCRdb on the multiplex PCR reads, yielding one entry per CDR3 protein. The sample lists about 200,000 distinct CDR3 sequences, approximately 31% occurring once. Axillary draining lymph nodes of breast cancer patients supplied the node samples. The specimen sequenced was axillary lymph node tissue. All receptors derive from a female donor with breast cancer. Some clones in this sample may be carry-over from other donors' samples.

This clonotype was picked up many times. V usage is TRBV12-3 or TRBV12-4 and J usage is TRBJ1-5; D remains unclear. This CDR3 is built from 14 residues. The V and J ends lost 3 bases and 1 base respectively, with 7 bases between them. CDR3 coding DNA: TGTGCCAGCAGTTTCCGGGCAAGCAATCAGCCCCAGCATTTT. Its protein product is CASSFRASNQPQHF.

This clonotype came up many times. The chain has TRBV24-1 and TRBJ2-1; 8 bases match TRBD1. The CDR3 loop spans 16 amino acids. J lost 4 bases, V lost 4 bases, and 8 bases had no gene match. CDR1 is KGHDR and CDR2 is SFDVKD in the germline V gene. The CDR3 sequence is CATSDPGQGKYNEQFF. The DNA for the CDR3 is TGTGCCACCAGTGACCCAGGACAGGGAAAATACAATGAGCAGTTCTTC.